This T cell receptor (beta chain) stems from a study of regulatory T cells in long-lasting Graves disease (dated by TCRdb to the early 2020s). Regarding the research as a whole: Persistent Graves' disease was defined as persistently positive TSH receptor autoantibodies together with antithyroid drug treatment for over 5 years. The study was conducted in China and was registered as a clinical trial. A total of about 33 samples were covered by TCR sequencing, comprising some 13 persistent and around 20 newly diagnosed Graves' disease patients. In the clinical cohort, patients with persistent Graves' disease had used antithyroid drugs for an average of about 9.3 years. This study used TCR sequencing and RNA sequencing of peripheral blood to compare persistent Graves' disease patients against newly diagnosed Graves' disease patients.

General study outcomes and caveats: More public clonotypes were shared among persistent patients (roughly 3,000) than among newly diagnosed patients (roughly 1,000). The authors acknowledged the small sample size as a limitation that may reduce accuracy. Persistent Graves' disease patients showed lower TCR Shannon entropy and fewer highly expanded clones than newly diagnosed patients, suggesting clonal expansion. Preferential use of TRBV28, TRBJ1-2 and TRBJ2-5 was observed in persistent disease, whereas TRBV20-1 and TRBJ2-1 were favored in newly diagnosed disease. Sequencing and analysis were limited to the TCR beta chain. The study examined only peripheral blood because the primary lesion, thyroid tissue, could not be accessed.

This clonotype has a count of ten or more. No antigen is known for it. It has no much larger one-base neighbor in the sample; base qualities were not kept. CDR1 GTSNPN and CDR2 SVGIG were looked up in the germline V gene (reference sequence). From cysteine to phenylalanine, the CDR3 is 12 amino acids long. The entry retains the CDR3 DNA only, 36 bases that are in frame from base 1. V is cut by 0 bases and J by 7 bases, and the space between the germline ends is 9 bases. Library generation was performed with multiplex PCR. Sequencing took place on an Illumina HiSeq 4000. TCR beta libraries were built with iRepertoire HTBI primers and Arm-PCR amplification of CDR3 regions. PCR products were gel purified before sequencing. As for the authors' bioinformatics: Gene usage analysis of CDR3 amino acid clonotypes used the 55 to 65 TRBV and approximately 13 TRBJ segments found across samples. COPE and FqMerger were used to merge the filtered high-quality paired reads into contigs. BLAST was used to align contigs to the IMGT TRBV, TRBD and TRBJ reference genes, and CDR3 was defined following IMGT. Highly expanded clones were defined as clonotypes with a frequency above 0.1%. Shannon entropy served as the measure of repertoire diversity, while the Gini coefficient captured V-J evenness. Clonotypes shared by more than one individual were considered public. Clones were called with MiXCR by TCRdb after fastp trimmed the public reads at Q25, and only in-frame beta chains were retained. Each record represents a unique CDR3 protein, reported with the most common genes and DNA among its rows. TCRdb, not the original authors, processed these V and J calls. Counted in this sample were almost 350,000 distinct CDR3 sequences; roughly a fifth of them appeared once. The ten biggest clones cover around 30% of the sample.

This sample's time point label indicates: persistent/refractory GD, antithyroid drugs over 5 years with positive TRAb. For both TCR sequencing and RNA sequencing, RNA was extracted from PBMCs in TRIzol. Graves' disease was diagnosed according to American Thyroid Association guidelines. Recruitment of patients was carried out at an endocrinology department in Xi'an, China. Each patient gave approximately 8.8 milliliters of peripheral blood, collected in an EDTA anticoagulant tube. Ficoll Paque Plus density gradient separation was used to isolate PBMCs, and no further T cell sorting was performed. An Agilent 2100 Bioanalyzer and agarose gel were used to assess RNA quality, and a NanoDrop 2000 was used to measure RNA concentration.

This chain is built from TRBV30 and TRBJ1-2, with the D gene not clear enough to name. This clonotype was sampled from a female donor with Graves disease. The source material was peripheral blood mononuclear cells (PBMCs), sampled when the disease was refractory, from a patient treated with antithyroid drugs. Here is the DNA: TGTGCCTGGAGTGTACAAGGTCTTGGCTACACCTTC. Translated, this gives CAWSVQGLGYTF.